The 15 T cell receptor beta chains presented below share a single source sample, sequenced in a study of CD4 T cells in relation to SARS-CoV-2 and coronaviruses. The table came from immunoSEQ multiplex PCR; TCRdb's copy has only in-frame clones and leaves some out. The data show about 36,000 clones, with about 79% seen just once and 6.6% held by the top ten. No antigen has been assigned to these receptors. Specimen: naive CD4+ T cells from PBMCs, cultured in vitro. Subset reported: naive CD4+ T cells isolated by negative enrichment. Receptors originate from an adult with COVID-19.

The chain recombines TRBV5-4 with TRBJ2-1; D gene uncertain. The CDR3 contains 12 residues. Trimming left V 1 base short and J 7 bases short, with 6 bases between. Germline CDR1 SGHNT, CDR2 YYREEE (reference sequence). The CDR3 DNA sequence: TGTGCCAGCAGCTTGTGGGGAAATGAGCAGTTCTTC. It specifies CASSLWGNEQFF.

The chain employs TRBV4-1 and TRBJ2-1, with 11 bases lining up with TRBD2. The germline V gene has CDR1 MGHRA and CDR2 YSYEKL. Trimming took 4 bases from V and 7 from J; bases not matched to a gene: 9. The CDR3 length is 16 residues. CDR3 DNA: TGCGCCAGCAGCCGTTTAGCGGGAGGGGTTGGGAATGAGCAGTTCTTC. Its protein is CASSRLAGGVGNEQFF.

This chain connects TRBV6-5 to TRBJ2-3; D unclear. The germline V and J ends were trimmed by 5 bases and 6 bases, with 15 bases remaining between them. The CDR3 extends over 14 amino acids. Germline assignment: CDR1 MNHEY and CDR2 SVGAGI. CDR3 sequence reads: CASSPLHAGDTQYF. For the CDR3, the DNA is TGTGCCAGCAGTCCGCTACACGCCGGGGATACGCAGTATTTT.

This CDR3 is CASSSARSGRTRFF. In DNA, the CDR3 is TGTGCCAGTTCCTCCGCCCGCAGCGGGAGGACCCGGTTCTTC. V is TRBV3-1 (or the pseudogene TRBV3-2) and J is TRBJ2-1, with 9 bases fitting TRBD2. Germline V gene lookup returns CDR1 LGHDT and CDR2 YNNKEL (reference sequence). Germline trimming cut 9 bases from V and 15 bases from J; bases unmatched to any gene: 18. The CDR3 runs 14 residues.

This chain joins TRBV5-8 and TRBJ1-5; possibly TRBD1 for D (5 bases). CDR1 is SGHTS, CDR2 YDEGEE, per germline. The CDR3 contains 17 residues. Trimming took 0 bases from V and 0 from J, leaving 13 bases between them. The CDR3 protein is CASSLEGVEISNQPQHF. In nucleotides, the CDR3 is TGTGCCAGCAGCTTGGAAGGGGTAGAAATTAGCAATCAGCCCCAGCATTTT.

This chain connects TRBV4-2 to TRBJ1-4; tentatively, D is TRBD1 (5 bases). The CDR3 runs 14 residues. V was cut by 2 bases and J by 8 bases, with 12 bases left in between. Germline CDR1 and CDR2: LGHNA and YNFKEQ. The CDR3 is CASSQPRDLEKLFF. DNA of the CDR3: TGTGCCAGCAGCCAACCACGGGACTTAGAAAAACTGTTTTTT.

This clone was picked up one time. The genes are TRBV5-1 and TRBJ1-4; the D gene is possibly TRBD1 (5 bases). Per germline, CDR1 SGHRS and CDR2 YFSETQ. Trimming stripped 4 bases from V and 5 bases from J, with 12 bases between. This CDR3 is 14 amino acids long. The CDR3 here is CASSKDKGNEKLFF. The CDR3 DNA reads as TGCGCCAGCAGCAAGGACAAAGGAAATGAAAAACTGTTTTTT.

The chain uses TRBV2 and TRBJ2-2, with 10 bases that match TRBD2. J lost 6 bases, V lost 7 bases, and 11 bases had no gene match. CDR1 is SNHLY, CDR2 FYNNEI, per germline. This CDR3 has 16 residues. CDR3: CASKSSGGSGAGELFF. The CDR3 nucleotides read TGTGCCAGCAAGTCTAGCGGGGGTTCGGGCGCCGGGGAGCTGTTTTTT.

This rearrangement joins TRBV18 to TRBJ1-4, with D tentatively TRBD1 (5 bases). V was pared by 3 bases and J by 8 bases, with 13 bases between. The CDR3 is 14 residues long. Germline V gives CDR1 KGHSH, CDR2 LQKENI. CDR3 region: CASSPTTGREKLFF. The CDR3 region has the DNA TGTGCCAGCTCACCTACGACGGGGCGGGAAAAACTGTTTTTT.

J is TRBJ2-5 and V is TRBV29-1, with D perhaps TRBD1 (5 bases). The CDR3 loop spans 13 amino acids. Germline assignment: CDR1 SQVTM and CDR2 ANQGSEA. The germline V and J ends were trimmed by 7 bases and 4 bases, with 16 bases remaining between them. The chain's CDR3 is CSARGYIRETQYF. The CDR3 region has the DNA TGCAGCGCTAGGGGATACATAAGAGAGACCCAGTACTTC.

V usage is TRBV19 and J usage is TRBJ2-2; 9 nucleotides align to TRBD1. Germline V gene sequence: CDR1 LNHDA, CDR2 SQIVND (reference sequence). The V and J ends lost 9 bases and 0 bases, in that order; junction bases with no gene match: 11. This CDR3 comprises 17 residues. The CDR3 DNA is TGTGCCAGCCCTAAAATCCGGGACAGGGCGAACACCGGGGAGCTGTTTTTT. This gives the protein CASPKIRDRANTGELFF. The full variable domain, rest sourced from reference TRBV19 and TRBJ2-2, is DGGITQSPKYLFRKEGQNVTLSCEQNLNHDAMYWYRQDPGQGLRLIYYSQIVNDFQKGDIAEGYSVSREKKESFPLTVTSAQKNPTAFYLCASPKIRDRANTGELFFGEGSRLTVL.

The chain joins TRBV4-3 to TRBJ2-6; D is tentatively TRBD1 or TRBD2 (5 bases each). Germline CDR1 is LGHNA and CDR2 is YSLEER. V was clipped by 4 bases and J by 1 base, with 20 bases between them. The CDR3 is 19 residues long. CDR3 in DNA: TGCGCCAGCAGCCTCGTACCGGGACGCATGACATCTGGGGCCAACGTCCTGACTTTC. Translation gives CASSLVPGRMTSGANVLTF.

This sequence joins TRBV7-3 and TRBJ2-1; 14 bases match TRBD2. From germline, CDR1 is SGHTA and CDR2 FQGTGA. This CDR3 contains 16 residues. The J segment lost 7 bases and the V segment lost 4 bases, leaving 6 bases of the junction unmatched. The CDR3 coding sequence is TGTGCCAGCAGCTCGGGACTAGCGGGGGTCGGGAATGAGCAGTTCTTC. Protein: CASSSGLAGVGNEQFF.

The genes are TRBV5-1 and TRBJ1-6, with D uncertain. The CDR3 extends over 16 amino acids. Trimming cost V 4 bases and J 0 bases, with 11 bases left between them. Germline V gives CDR1 SGHRS, CDR2 YFSETQ. The CDR3 here is CASSPVAGSYNSPLHF. The DNA of the CDR3 is TGCGCCAGCAGCCCTGTCGCTGGCTCCTATAATTCACCCCTCCACTTT.

V gene TRBV20-1 combines with J gene TRBJ2-7; D gene uncertain. Per the germline V gene, CDR1 is DFQATT and CDR2 is SNEGSKA (reference sequence). Trimming shortened V by 3 bases and J by 3 bases, and 15 bases separated the two germline ends. The CDR3 is made up of 14 amino acids. The CDR3 loop is CSASSGARLYEQYF. In nucleotides, the CDR3 is TGCAGTGCTAGTTCGGGCGCACGACTCTACGAGCAGTACTTC.